The entry below describes one T cell receptor (beta chain). Its antigen is unidentified. This CDR3 is built from 14 residues. Looked up from germline, CDR1 is SGHAT and CDR2 is FQNNGV. V was cut by 4 bases and J by 3 bases, with 12 bases left in between. This sample is part of a study of T cell repertoires in ileal Crohn's disease. Across the whole study: Each sample's TCRB immunosequencing used roughly 500 nanograms of biopsy DNA. Study results and caveats: Endoscopic recurrence occurred in every patient whose clonality exceeded 26.8%.

Measured with immunoSEQ multiplex PCR; TCRdb has only the in-frame clones, and not every one. The data contain about 17,000 clones, 76% of them singletons. The sample's time point: inflamed ileum from the surgical specimen. This clonotype originated in an adult with Crohn's disease. V and J are TRBV11-2 and TRBJ1-2; no clear D gene. The sample consisted of ileal tissue. The CDR3 sequence is CASSSGAPYYGYTF. In DNA, the CDR3 is TGTGCCAGCAGCTCAGGAGCACCCTACTATGGCTACACCTTC.